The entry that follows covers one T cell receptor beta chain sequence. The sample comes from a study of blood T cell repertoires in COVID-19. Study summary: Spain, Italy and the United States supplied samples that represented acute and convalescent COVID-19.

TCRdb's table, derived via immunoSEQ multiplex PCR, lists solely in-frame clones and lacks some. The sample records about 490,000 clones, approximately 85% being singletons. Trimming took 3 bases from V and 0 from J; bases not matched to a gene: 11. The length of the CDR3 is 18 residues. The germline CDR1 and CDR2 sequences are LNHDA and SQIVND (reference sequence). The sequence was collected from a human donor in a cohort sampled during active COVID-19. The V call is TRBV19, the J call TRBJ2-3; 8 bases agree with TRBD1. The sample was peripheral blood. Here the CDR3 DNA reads TGTGCCAGTAGTATTAGAACTGGGACAGGAGCAAGCACAGATACGCAGTATTTT. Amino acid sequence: CASSIRTGTGASTDTQYF.